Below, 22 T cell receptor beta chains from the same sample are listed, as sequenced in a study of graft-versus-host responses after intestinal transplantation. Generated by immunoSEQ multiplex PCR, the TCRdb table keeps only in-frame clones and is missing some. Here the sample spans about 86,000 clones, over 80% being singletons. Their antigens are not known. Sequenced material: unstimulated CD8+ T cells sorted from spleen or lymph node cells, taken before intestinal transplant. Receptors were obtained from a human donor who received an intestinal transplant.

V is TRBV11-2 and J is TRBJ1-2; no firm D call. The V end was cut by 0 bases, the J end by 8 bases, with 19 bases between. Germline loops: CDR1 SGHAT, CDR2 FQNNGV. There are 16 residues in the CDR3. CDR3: CASSLEGDPRFWGYTF. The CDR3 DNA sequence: TGTGCCAGCAGCTTAGAAGGAGACCCAAGATTCTGGGGCTACACCTTC. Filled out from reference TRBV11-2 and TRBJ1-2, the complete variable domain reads EAGVAQSPRYKIIEKRQSVAFWCNPISGHATLYWYQQILGQGPKLLIQFQNNGVVDDSQLPKDRFSAERLKGVDSTLKIQPAKLEDSAVYLCASSLEGDPRFWGYTFGSGTRLTVV.

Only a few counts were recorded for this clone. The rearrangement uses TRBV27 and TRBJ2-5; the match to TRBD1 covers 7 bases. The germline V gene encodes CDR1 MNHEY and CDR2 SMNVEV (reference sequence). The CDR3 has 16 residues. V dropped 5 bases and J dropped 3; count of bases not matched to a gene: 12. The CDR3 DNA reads TGTGCCAGCAGTGAGGAGGCAGGGGGATTCGAAGAGACCCAGTACTTC. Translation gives CASSEEAGGFEETQYF.

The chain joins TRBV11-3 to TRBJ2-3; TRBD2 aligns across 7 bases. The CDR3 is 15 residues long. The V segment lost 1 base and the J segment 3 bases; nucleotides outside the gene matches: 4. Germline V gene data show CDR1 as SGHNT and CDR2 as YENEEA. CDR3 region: CASSLGLADTDTQYF. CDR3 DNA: TGTGCCAGCAGCTTAGGGCTAGCGGATACAGATACGCAGTATTTT.

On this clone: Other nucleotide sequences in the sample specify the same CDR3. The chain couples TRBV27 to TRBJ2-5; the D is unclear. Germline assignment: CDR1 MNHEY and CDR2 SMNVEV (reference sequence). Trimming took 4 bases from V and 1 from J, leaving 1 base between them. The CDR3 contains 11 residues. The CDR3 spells CASSSQETQYF. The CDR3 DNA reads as TGTGCCAGCAGTTCCCAAGAGACCCAGTACTTC.

The CDR3 sequence: CASSWTSGRLHEQFF. As DNA, the CDR3 is TGTGCCAGCAGTTGGACTAGCGGGAGACTACATGAGCAGTTCTTC. This sequence joins TRBV6-5 and TRBJ2-1, with TRBD2 identical over 13 bases. V trimming: 4 bases; J trimming: 8 bases; junction bases outside the gene matches: 5. Germline V gene sequence: CDR1 MNHEY, CDR2 SVGAGI. CDR3 size: 15 residues.

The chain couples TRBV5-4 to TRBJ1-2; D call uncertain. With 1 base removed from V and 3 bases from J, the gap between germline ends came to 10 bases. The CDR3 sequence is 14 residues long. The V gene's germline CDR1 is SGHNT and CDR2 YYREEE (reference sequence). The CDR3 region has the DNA TGTGCCAGCAGCTTGTACGGGGAGGACTATGGCTACACCTTC. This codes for CASSLYGEDYGYTF.

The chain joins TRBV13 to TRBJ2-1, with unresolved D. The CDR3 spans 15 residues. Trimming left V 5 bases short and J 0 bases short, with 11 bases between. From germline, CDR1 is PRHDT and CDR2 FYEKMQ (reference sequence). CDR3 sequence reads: CASSLPGSSYNEQFF. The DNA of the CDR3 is TGTGCCAGCAGCCTTCCAGGTAGCTCCTACAATGAGCAGTTCTTC.

CDR3 sequence (DNA): TGTGCCAGCAGTTACTCAGGCCCGCCCAATCAGCCCCAGCATTTT. Its protein is CASSYSGPPNQPQHF. The chain has TRBV28 and TRBJ1-5, with D hard to call. V shed 4 bases and J shed 3 bases, with 13 bases lying between them. CDR3 length equals 15 residues. CDR1 and CDR2 (germline): MDHEN, SYDVKM. Supplemented by reference TRBV28 and TRBJ1-5, the full variable domain reads DVKVTQSSRYLVKRTGEKVFLECVQDMDHENMFWYRQDPGLGLRLIYFSYDVKMKEKGDIPEGYSVSREKKERFSLILESASTNQTSMYLCASSYSGPPNQPQHFGDGTRLSIL.

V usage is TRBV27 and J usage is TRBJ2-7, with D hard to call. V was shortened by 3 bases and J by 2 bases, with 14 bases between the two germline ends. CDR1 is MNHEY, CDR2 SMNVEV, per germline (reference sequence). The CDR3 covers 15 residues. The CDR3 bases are TGTGCCAGCAGTTTCTCCATAGACGGAACCTACGAGCAGTACTTC. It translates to CASSFSIDGTYEQYF.

The chain's CDR3 is CASSTQDSPGFTQYF. Here the CDR3 DNA reads TGTGCCAGCAGTACACAAGACAGTCCCGGGTTTACCCAGTACTTC. V gene TRBV25-1 combines with J gene TRBJ2-5; D might be TRBD1 (5 bases). The CDR3 loop spans 15 amino acids. V lost 5 bases and J 8 bases, leaving 21 bases between the germline ends. Germline CDR1 MGHDK, CDR2 SYGVNS.

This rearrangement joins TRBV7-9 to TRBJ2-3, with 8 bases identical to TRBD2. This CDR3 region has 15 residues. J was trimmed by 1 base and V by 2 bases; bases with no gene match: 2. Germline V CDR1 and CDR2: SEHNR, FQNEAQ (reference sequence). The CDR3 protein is CASSLPTSGTDTQYF. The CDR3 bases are TGTGCCAGCAGCTTACCGACTAGCGGCACAGATACGCAGTATTTT.

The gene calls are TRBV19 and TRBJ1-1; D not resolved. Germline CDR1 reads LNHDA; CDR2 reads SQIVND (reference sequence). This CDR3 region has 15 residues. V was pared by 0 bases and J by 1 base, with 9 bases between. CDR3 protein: CASSIDPLGNTEAFF. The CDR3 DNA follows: TGTGCCAGTAGTATAGACCCTCTTGGGAACACTGAAGCTTTCTTT.

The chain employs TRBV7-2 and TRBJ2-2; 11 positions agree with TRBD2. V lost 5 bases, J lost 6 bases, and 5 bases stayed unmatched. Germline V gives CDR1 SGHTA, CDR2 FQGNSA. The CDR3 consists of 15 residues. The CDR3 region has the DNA TGTGCCAGCAGCATCCTAGCGGGGGGACCCGGGGAGCTGTTTTTT. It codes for CASSILAGGPGELFF. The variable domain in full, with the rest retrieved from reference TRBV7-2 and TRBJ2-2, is GAGVSQSPSNKVTEKGKDVELRCDPISGHTALYWYRQSLGQGLEFLIYFQGNSAPDKSGLPSDRFSAERTGGSVSTLTIQRTQQEDSAVYLCASSILAGGPGELFFGEGSRLTVL.

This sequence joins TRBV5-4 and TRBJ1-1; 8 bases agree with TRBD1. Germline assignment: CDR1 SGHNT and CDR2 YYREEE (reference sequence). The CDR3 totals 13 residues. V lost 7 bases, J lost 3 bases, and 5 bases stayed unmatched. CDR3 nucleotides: TGTGCCAGCTCAGCACAGGGGGACACTGAAGCTTTCTTT. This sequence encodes CASSAQGDTEAFF.

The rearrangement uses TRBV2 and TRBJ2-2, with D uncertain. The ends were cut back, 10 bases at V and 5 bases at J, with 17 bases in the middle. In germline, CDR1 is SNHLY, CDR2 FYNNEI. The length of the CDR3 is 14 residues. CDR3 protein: CATHRAPPTGELFF. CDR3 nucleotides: TGTGCCACTCACCGGGCCCCACCGACCGGGGAGCTGTTTTTT.

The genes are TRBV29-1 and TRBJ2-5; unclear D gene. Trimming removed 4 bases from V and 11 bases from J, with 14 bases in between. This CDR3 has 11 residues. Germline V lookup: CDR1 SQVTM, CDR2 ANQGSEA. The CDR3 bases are TGCAGCGTTGCCACCCATTACCCTCAGTACTTC. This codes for CSVATHYPQYF.

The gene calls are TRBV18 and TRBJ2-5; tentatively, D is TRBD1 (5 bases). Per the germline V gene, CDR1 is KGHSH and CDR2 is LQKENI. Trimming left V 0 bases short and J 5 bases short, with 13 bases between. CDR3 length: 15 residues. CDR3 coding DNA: TGTGCCAGCTCACCACCGGGCAGGGCACGGGAGACCCAGTACTTC. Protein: CASSPPGRARETQYF.

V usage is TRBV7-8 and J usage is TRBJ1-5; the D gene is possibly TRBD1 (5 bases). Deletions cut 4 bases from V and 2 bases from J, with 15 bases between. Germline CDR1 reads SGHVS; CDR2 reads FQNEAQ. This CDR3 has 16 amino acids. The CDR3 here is CASSSPGGEGNQPQHF. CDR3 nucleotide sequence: TGTGCCAGCAGCTCCCCGGGGGGGGAAGGCAATCAGCCCCAGCATTTT.

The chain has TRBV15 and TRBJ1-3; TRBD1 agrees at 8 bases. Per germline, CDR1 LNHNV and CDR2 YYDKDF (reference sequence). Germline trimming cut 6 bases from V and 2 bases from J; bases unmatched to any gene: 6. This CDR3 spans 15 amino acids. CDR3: CATSSQGGAGNTIYF. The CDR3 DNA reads TGTGCCACCAGTTCACAGGGGGGAGCTGGAAACACCATATATTTT.

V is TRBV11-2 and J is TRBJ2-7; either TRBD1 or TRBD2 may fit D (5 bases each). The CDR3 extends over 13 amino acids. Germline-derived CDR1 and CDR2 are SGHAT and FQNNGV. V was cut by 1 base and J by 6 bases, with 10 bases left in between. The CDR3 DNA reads TGTGCCAGCAGCTTAGCCCCGGGGCGCGAGCAGTACTTC. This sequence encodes CASSLAPGREQYF. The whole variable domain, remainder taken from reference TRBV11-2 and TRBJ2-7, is EAGVAQSPRYKIIEKRQSVAFWCNPISGHATLYWYQQILGQGPKLLIQFQNNGVVDDSQLPKDRFSAERLKGVDSTLKIQPAKLEDSAVYLCASSLAPGREQYFGPGTRLTVT.

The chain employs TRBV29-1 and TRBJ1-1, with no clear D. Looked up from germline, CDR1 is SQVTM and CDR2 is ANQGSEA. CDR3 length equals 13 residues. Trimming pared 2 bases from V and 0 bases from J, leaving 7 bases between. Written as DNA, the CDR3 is TGCAGCGTTGAAAGACACTTGAACACTGAAGCTTTCTTT. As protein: CSVERHLNTEAFF.

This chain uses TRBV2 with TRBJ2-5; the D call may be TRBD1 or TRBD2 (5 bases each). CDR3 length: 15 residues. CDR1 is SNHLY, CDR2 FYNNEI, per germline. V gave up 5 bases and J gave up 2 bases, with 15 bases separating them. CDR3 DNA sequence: TGTGCCAGCAGTACTTTCGGGGACGGGCAAGAGACCCAGTACTTC. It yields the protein CASSTFGDGQETQYF.